Given below is one TCR beta chain in context. Its antigen is not yet known. Base qualities are not recorded, but no much larger clone differs from it by a single base. The immunoSEQ Assay, a bias-controlled multiplex PCR, was used to amplify TCRbeta CDR3 regions from genomic DNA. The authors' analysis ran thus. Nucleated cell counts per sample were estimated from amplification of reference gene primers within the assay. To quantify the absolute abundance of each unique TCRbeta CDR3 rearrangement, sequence reads were collapsed and filtered. Productive Simpson clonality was computed per sample as the square root of Simpson's diversity index over productive rearrangements. TCRdb took this table from immuneACCESS and kept in-frame rearrangements with V and J called. Such tables lack part of the clones; where checked against another copy, unresolved V genes explain under half of the gap, and the rest is unexplained. The DNA gave D and trimming, while V, J and clone size come from that table. The sample data list 80,000 to 95,000 clones, and roughly four fifths of these were observed just once. The top ten constitute more than 4% of the sample.

This sample stems from a study of blood T cell repertoires in COVID-19 (TCRdb year 2020). Broadly, across the study: Samples covering the acute and convalescent phases of COVID-19 were provided by collaborators in the United States, Italy and Spain. The repertoires were released in a freely available public database intended as a resource for research on the immune response to SARS-CoV-2. Where available, HLA class I and class II types were obtained from metadata supplied by the sample provider rather than from assay-based typing. Sample metadata almost always included a de-identified subject ID, COVID-19 status, age in years and sex. Samples were obtained from the ongoing ImmuneRACE study (first 160 participants) and from about 1,300 subjects provided by 6 global collaborators. The prospective study material was composed of cDNA or gDNA derived from T cells, B-cell-depleted T cells, or PBMCs. Subjects who had been exposed to COVID-19, were actively infected with it, or had recovered from it provided the deeply sampled blood TCRbeta repertoires that made up the dataset.

One collaborating source in Seattle enrolled patients while the patients were actively infected and followed the patients over time throughout the course of disease. The collaborating institutions used their own protocols to collect whole blood in K2EDTA tubes. Collaborator samples were shipped for TCRbeta analysis as frozen whole blood, isolated PBMCs, or DNA extracted from either sample type. Study-wide conclusions, independent of this receptor: The amount of clinical and demographic metadata varied by source and participant and was provided uncurated.

The sequence was collected from a man at least 80 years old with COVID-19, enrolled during active disease. The sample comprised peripheral blood.

In nucleotide form, the sequence is TGTGCCAGCAGTTGGTCGCAGAGGGGGGGTGGCGGGGAGCTGTTTTTT. Its translation is CASSWSQRGGGGELFF. The rearrangement combines TRBV27 with TRBJ2-2; D gene: possibly TRBD2, on 7 matching bases. V is reduced by 4 bases and J by 7 bases, leaving a spacing of 19 bases between them. The CDR3, from cysteine to phenylalanine, totals 16 residues. CDR3 DNA is the only sequence kept; it has 48 bases, read in frame from the first base. The germline V gene encodes CDR1 MNHEY and CDR2 SMNVEV (reference sequence).